This T cell receptor beta chain was observed in a study of T cells after yellow fever vaccination. The overall study: Fractions containing few cells were prepared with SMART-Seq v4 Ultra Low Input. Study observations and caveats: Clonotype sharing between CD4 and CD8 compartments was small. A faster peak, day 5 versus 15, was reached by the weaker secondary response.

The study made its TCR cDNA through 5'RACE template switching. That step introduced a universal primer site along with UMIs. TCRdb fed the 5' RACE reads into MiXCR, producing one record per CDR3 protein. The sample lists more than 450,000 distinct CDR3 sequences; around a fifth were seen once. Note on this clonotype: The antigen is not known.

Germline CDR1 SNHLY, CDR2 FYNNEI. This CDR3 is 17 amino acids long. Trimming removed 4 bases at V and 7 bases at J, with 23 bases between. The receptor's source is a man aged 18 to 35 who received the YFV17D yellow fever vaccine. The sequences come from PBMCs, collected roughly 23 days after the first yellow fever vaccination. The V gene is TRBV2, the J gene TRBJ1-5; D may be TRBD1 (5 bases). The CDR3 reads CASSVPAGRGRNQPQHF. The CDR3 nucleotides are TGTGCCAGCAGTGTCCCTGCGGGGCGTGGGAGAAACCAGCCCCAGCATTTT.